This TCR beta chain was found in a study of T cell responses to AZD1222 COVID-19 vaccine. The study, taken as a whole, reports: The sample set comprised mostly white British donors with more females, and clonal diversity was possibly underestimated.

Germline assignment: CDR1 SGHTA and CDR2 FQGNSA. V lost 6 bases, J lost 5 bases, and 20 bases lay in between. The CDR3 has 15 amino acids. Assay: immunoSEQ multiplex PCR; the TCRdb copy retains only in-frame clones and omits some. This table holds fewer than 110,000 clones, roughly 89% found once. As to this clone: Its antigen is as yet unknown.

This TCR was sampled from an adult in good health. The genes are TRBV7-2 and TRBJ2-7; D perhaps matches TRBD1 (6 bases). This material consisted of peripheral blood, taken on day 0 of AZD1222 vaccination. CDR3 loop: CASRGRGRFPHEQYF. CDR3 coding DNA: TGTGCCAGCAGGGGCAGGGGCCGCTTCCCCCACGAGCAGTACTTC.